Following are 13 T cell receptor beta chains from one sample sequenced in a study of cytotoxic CD8 clonotypes in ibrutinib-treated CLL. TCRdb's table, derived via immunoSEQ multiplex PCR, lists solely in-frame clones and lacks some. Of approximately 280,000 clones listed, roughly 76% are singletons. The starting material was PBMCs, obtained at disease progression, from a patient treated with ibrutinib. Receptors were obtained from a human donor with chronic lymphocytic leukemia.

The chain couples TRBV15 to TRBJ2-5; tentative D call: TRBD1 (5 bases). The CDR3 sequence is 15 residues long. Germline CDR1 reads LNHNV; CDR2 reads YYDKDF (reference sequence). Trimming took off 3 bases at V and 0 bases at J, with 11 bases between the two ends. The CDR3 here is CATSSHSGHQETQYF. The CDR3 nucleotides are TGTGCCACCAGCAGCCACTCAGGGCACCAAGAGACCCAGTACTTC.

The J gene is TRBJ2-7, the V gene TRBV27; 11 bases align to TRBD1. The ends lost 5 bases at V and 3 bases at J; junction bases unmatched: 3. CDR1 is MNHEY, CDR2 SMNVEV, per germline (reference sequence). This CDR3 is built from 14 residues. The CDR3: CASSTGTGGYEQYF. DNA for the CDR3: TGTGCCAGCAGTACCGGGACAGGGGGCTACGAGCAGTACTTC.

CDR3 nucleotide sequence: TGCGCCAGCAGCTTGGCCGGGCTAGCGGGAGTGAATGAGCAGTTCTTC. It codes for CASSLAGLAGVNEQFF. The chain is built from TRBV5-1 and TRBJ2-1; 10 bases agree with TRBD2. J was trimmed by 7 bases and V by 0 bases; bases with no gene match: 7. The CDR3 is 16 residues long. Germline lookup yields CDR1 SGHRS and CDR2 YFSETQ.

This chain joins TRBV5-1 and TRBJ2-1; D not resolved. V shed 9 bases and J shed 7 bases, with 11 bases lying between them. In germline, CDR1 is SGHRS, CDR2 YFSETQ. This CDR3 comprises 11 residues. The CDR3 bases are TGCGCCACCGTCTTTGGGAATGAGCAGTTCTTC. This encodes CATVFGNEQFF.

This rearrangement joins TRBV10-3 to TRBJ2-1, with D maybe TRBD1 (6 bases). Trimming took off 2 bases at V and 1 base at J, with 12 bases between the two ends. Germline V CDR1 and CDR2: ENHRY, SYGVKD. The CDR3 covers 16 residues. CDR3 in DNA: TGTGCCATCAGTGAGCTACAGGGCCGATCCTACAATGAGCAGTTCTTC. Translating it yields CAISELQGRSYNEQFF.

This CDR3 reads CASSFGFFSEQYF. The CDR3 DNA sequence: TGTGCCAGCAGCTTTGGCTTCTTTAGCGAGCAGTACTTC. The chain carries TRBV7-3 and TRBJ2-7; no reliable D call. V shed 3 bases and J shed 6 bases, with 12 bases lying between them. This CDR3 has 13 residues. Germline-derived CDR1 and CDR2 are SGHTA and FQGTGA.

The count of this clone is one. The gene calls are TRBV7-6 and TRBJ1-3, with D possibly matching TRBD1 (5 bases). Between the trimmed V and J ends, which lost 5 bases and 1 base, there was a span of 6 bases. The CDR3 is made up of 13 amino acids. Germline V CDR1 and CDR2: SGHVS, FNYEAQ. This chain's CDR3 is CASSRGSGNTIYF. CDR3 nucleotide sequence: TGTGCCAGCAGCAGGGGATCTGGAAACACCATATATTTT.

This clone was counted only a few times. This chain connects TRBV6-1 to TRBJ1-5; TRBD1 is a possible D gene (6 bases). Trimming stripped 3 bases from V and 2 bases from J, with 14 bases between. CDR1 and CDR2 from the germline V gene are MNHNS and SASEGT. The CDR3 has 16 amino acids. The CDR3 coding sequence is TGTGCCAGCAGTGAGGTCACAGGGTTGGGCAATCAGCCCCAGCATTTT. This sequence encodes CASSEVTGLGNQPQHF.

This sequence joins TRBV5-6 and TRBJ1-4, with 9 bases lining up with TRBD1. There are 17 residues in the CDR3. The V gene's germline CDR1 is SGHDT and CDR2 YYEEEE. J lost 10 bases, V lost 2 bases, and 15 bases had no gene match. Written as DNA, the CDR3 is TGTGCCAGCAGCTTCCGGGACAGGGTAATCGGTGAGGGAAAACTGTTTTTT. Residues: CASSFRDRVIGEGKLFF.

The V call is TRBV18, the J call TRBJ1-2, with 7 bases lining up with TRBD1. The CDR3 contains 17 residues. V dropped 1 base and J dropped 2; count of bases not matched to a gene: 10. In germline, CDR1 is KGHSH, CDR2 LQKENI. The CDR3 bases are TGTGCCAGCTCACCACGGAACAGGGGCCCTCAAAACTATGGCTACACCTTC. Its protein is CASSPRNRGPQNYGYTF.

The gene calls are TRBV29-1 and TRBJ1-2, with 7 bases that match TRBD1. Trimming took 4 bases from V and 8 from J; bases not matched to a gene: 13. Germline V gene data show CDR1 as SQVTM and CDR2 as ANQGSEA. This CDR3 has 14 amino acids. The CDR3, as DNA: TGCAGCGTTGCATCGCGGATTCAAGGGGGCGGCTACACCTTC. The encoded protein is CSVASRIQGGGYTF.

This rearrangement joins TRBV25-1 to TRBJ1-2; no firm D call. The CDR3 is 13 amino acids. Deletions cut 7 bases from V and 1 base from J, with 10 bases between. Germline V gives CDR1 MGHDK, CDR2 SYGVNS. This CDR3 reads CASTPGHNYGYTF. In DNA form, the CDR3 reads TGTGCCAGCACCCCGGGCCATAACTATGGCTACACCTTC.

This chain uses TRBV6-6 with TRBJ2-3; 9 bases align to TRBD1. The junction had 4 bases not matched to a gene; V was cut back by 4 bases and J by 2 bases. This CDR3 spans 15 amino acids. Germline V CDR1 and CDR2: MNHNY, SVGAGI (reference sequence). The CDR3 DNA reads as TGTGCCAGCAGTTCGGACAGGGGTGTCACAGATACGCAGTATTTT. This sequence encodes CASSSDRGVTDTQYF.